The T cell receptor (beta chain) described here comes from a study of blood T cell repertoires in COVID-19. Turning to the study itself: COVID-19 samples, acute and convalescent, were from the United States, Italy and Spain.

Only in-frame clones appear in the TCRdb table, and some are missing; sequencing was by immunoSEQ multiplex PCR. The data show about 370,000 clones, roughly 91% seen once. This CDR3 is 16 amino acids long. V trimming: 2 bases; J trimming: 4 bases; junction bases outside the gene matches: 2. Germline CDR1 SGHRS, CDR2 YFSETQ. The sequence was obtained from a woman aged 25-40 years who had recovered from COVID-19. The sequenced sample was PBMCs or T cells enriched from blood (not recorded which). The chain uses TRBV5-1 and TRBJ2-2, with 13 bases fitting TRBD2. The CDR3 coding sequence is TGCGCCAGCAGCTTCGGACTAGCGGGAGCCACCGGGGAGCTGTTTTTT. Translation: CASSFGLAGATGELFF.